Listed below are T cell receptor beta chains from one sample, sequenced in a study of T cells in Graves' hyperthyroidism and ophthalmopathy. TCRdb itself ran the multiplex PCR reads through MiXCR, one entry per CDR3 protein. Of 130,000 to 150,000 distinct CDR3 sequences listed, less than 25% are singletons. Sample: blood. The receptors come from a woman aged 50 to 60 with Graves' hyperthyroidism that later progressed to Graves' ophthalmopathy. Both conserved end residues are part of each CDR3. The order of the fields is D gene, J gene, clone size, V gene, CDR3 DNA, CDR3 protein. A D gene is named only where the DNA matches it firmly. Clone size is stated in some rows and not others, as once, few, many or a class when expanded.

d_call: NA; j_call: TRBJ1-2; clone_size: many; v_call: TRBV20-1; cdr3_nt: TGCAGTGCTGGGGACCTCTATGGCTACACCTTC; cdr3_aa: CSAGDLYGYTF
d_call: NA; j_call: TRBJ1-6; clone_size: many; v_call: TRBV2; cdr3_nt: TGTGCCAGCGAATTGGGAACTAGGATGGGTTCACCCCTCCACTTT; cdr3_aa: CASELGTRMGSPLHF
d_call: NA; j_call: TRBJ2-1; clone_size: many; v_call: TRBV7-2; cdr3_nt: TGTGCCAGCAGCGTAGCTGACCCCTACAATGAGCAGTTCTTC; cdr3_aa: CASSVADPYNEQFF
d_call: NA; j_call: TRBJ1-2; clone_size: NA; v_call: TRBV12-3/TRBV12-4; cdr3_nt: TGTGCCAGCAGTTTGACCGGGACTGACTATGGCTACACCTTC; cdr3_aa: CASSLTGTDYGYTF
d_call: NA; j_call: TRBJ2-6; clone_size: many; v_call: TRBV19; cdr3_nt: TGTGCCAGTAGGATCCAGGGAGCTGGGGCCAACGTCCTGACTTTC; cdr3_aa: CASRIQGAGANVLTF
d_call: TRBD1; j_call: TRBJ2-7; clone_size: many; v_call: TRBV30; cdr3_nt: TGTGCCTGGGGACAGGGTTTCTACGAGCAGTACTTC; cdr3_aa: CAWGQGFYEQYF
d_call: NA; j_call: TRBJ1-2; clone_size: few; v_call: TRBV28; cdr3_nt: TGTGCCAGCAGCCCCGACAGTTATAAGGGCTACACCTTC; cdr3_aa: CASSPDSYKGYTF
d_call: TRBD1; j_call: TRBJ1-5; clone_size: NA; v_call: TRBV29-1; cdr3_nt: TGCAGCGTAGGGGACAGGGGCGATCAGCCCCAGCATTTT; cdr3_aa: CSVGDRGDQPQHF
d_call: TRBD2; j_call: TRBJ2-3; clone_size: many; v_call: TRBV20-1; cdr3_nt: TGCAGGGTCGTGAGGGGACTAGCGGCAGATACGCAGTATTTT; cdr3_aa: CRVVRGLAADTQYF
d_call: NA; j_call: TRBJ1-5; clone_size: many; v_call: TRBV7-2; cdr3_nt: TGTGCCAGCAGCTTACGGCGCTATAGCAATCAGCCCCAGCATTTT; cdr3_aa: CASSLRRYSNQPQHF
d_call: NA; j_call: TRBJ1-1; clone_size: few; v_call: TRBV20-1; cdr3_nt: TGCAGTGCTAGGAAGGCGGTGGCAGGGAGGCTCCTGAACACTGAAGCTTTCTTT; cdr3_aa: CSARKAVAGRLLNTEAFF
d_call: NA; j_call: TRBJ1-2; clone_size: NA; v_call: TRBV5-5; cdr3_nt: TGTGCCAGCAGCAGAACCTCGGGCCGGCAAAGGGATGGCTACACCTTC; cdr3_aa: CASSRTSGRQRDGYTF
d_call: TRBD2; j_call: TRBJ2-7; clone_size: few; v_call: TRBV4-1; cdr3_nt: TGCGCCAGCAGCTTACGGGGAGGGGCGGATGAGCAGTACTTC; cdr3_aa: CASSLRGGADEQYF
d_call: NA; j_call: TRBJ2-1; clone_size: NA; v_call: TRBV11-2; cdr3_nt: TGTGCCAGCAGCTTATTCACGACGGGCTCGGATGAGCAGTTCTTC; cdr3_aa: CASSLFTTGSDEQFF
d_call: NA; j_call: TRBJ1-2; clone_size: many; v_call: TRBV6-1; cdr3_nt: TGTGCCAGCATTACGAGGGACTATGGCTACACCTTC; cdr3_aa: CASITRDYGYTF
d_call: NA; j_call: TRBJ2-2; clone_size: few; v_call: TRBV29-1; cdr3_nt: TGCAGCGTTGACAGGGCCCATGACGGGGAGCTGTTTTTT; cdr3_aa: CSVDRAHDGELFF
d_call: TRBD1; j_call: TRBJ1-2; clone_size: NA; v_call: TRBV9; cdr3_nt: TGTGCCAGCAGCGCTGACAGGGGGGATGGCTATGGCTACACCTTC; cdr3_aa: CASSADRGDGYGYTF
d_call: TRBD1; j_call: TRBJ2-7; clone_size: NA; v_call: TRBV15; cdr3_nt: TGTGCCACCAGCAACCGGGACAGAGCCTACGAGCAGTACTTC; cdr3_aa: CATSNRDRAYEQYF
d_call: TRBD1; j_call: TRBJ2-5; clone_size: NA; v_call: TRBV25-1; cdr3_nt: TGTGCCAGCAGTGATGGACAGGGGGTCCAAGAGACCCAGTACTTC; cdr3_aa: CASSDGQGVQETQYF
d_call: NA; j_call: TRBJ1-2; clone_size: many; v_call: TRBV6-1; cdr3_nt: TGTGCCAGCAACGGTAACTATGGCTACACCTTC; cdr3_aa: CASNGNYGYTF
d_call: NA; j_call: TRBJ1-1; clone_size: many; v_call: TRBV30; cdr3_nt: TGTGCCTGGACTCCGACCAGCAGGAGGACTGAAGCTTTCTTT; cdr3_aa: CAWTPTSRRTEAFF
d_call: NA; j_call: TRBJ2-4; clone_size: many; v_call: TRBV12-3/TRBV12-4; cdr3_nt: TGTGCCAGCAGTTTAAGGGCAGGGTTTGACATTCAGTACTTC; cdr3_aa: CASSLRAGFDIQYF
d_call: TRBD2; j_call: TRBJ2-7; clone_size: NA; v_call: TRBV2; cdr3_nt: TGTGCCACCGCGAGCTTAGCGGGTCCGAACGAGCAGTACTTC; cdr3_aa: CATASLAGPNEQYF
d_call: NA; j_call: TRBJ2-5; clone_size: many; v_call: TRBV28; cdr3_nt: TGTGCCAGCAGTTATGGGGGAGAGACCCAGTACTTC; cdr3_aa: CASSYGGETQYF
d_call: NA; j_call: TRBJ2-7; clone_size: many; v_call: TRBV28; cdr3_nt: TGTGCCAGCAGTTTGCAACAGAGCTCCTACGAGCAGTACTTC; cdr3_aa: CASSLQQSSYEQYF
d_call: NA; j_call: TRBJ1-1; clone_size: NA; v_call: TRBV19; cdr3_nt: TGTGCCAGTACCGCAGCGGGTGACACTGAAGCTTTCTTT; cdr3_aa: CASTAAGDTEAFF
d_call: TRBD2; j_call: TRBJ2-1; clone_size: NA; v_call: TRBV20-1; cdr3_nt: TGCAGTGCCTACGGACTAGCGGGAGGGGTTGAGCAGTTCTTC; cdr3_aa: CSAYGLAGGVEQFF
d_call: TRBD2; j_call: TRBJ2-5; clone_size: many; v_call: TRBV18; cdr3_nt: TGTGCCAGCTCACCGCAAGCCGGGATAGCGGGAGTTCATGAGACCCAGTACTTC; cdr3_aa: CASSPQAGIAGVHETQYF
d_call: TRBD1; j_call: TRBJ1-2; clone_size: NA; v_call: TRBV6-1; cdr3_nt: TGTGCCAGCAGAAAACAGGGGTGGAACTATGGCTACACCTTC; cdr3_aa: CASRKQGWNYGYTF
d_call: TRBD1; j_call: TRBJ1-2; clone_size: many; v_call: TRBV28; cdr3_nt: TGTGCCAGCAGTTTTGGAACGAAGGGGGCGCGGGGCTACACCTTC; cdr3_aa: CASSFGTKGARGYTF
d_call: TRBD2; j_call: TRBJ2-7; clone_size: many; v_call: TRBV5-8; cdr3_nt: TGTGCCAGCAGCTTGACTAGCGGGAGGGCCTACGAGCAGTACTTC; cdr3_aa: CASSLTSGRAYEQYF
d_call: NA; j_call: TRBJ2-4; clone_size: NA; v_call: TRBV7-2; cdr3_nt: TGTGCCAGCAGCCAAGGAACGGAGGGGGGGCGAATCGTCATTCAGTACTTC; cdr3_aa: CASSQGTEGGRIVIQYF
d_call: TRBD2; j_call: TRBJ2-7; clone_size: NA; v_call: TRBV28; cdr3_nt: TGTGCCAGCAGTTTATCCCAGCGGGGGGCCGACGAGCAGTACTTC; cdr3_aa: CASSLSQRGADEQYF
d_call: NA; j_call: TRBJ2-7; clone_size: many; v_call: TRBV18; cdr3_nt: TGTGCCAGCTCACCCGCCCAGGGGCACGAGCAGTACTTC; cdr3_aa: CASSPAQGHEQYF
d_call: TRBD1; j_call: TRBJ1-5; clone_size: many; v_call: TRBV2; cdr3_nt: TGTGCCAGCCATGGAATCGGACAGGGCAATCAGCCCCAGCATTTT; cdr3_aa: CASHGIGQGNQPQHF
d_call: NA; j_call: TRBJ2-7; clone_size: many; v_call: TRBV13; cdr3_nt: TGTGCCAGCTCAACGACAGGCTACGAGCAGTACTTC; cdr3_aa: CASSTTGYEQYF
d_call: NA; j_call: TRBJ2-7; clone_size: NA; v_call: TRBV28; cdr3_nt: TGTGCCAGCAGCGTGACAGGTCGCGATTTCTACGAGCAGTACTTC; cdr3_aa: CASSVTGRDFYEQYF
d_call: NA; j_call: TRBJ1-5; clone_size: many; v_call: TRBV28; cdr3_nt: TGTGCCAGCAGTACAGTTAACAATCAGCCCCAGCATTTT; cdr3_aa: CASSTVNNQPQHF
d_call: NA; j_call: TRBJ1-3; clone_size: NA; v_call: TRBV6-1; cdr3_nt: TGTGCCAGCAGTGAAGTCTGGGGAGCCACCATATATTTT; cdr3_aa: CASSEVWGATIYF
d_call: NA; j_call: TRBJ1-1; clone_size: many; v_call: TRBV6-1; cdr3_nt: TGTGCCAGCAGAACCCAACAGGAGCTGAACACTGAAGCTTTCTTT; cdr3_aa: CASRTQQELNTEAFF
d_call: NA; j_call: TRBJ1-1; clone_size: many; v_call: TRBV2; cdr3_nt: TGTGCCAGCAGTGAACGGTCTGGGGGCACTGAAGCTTTCTTT; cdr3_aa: CASSERSGGTEAFF
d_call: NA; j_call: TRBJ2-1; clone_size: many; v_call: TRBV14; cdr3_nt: TGTGCCAGCAGCCCCATGGAGGGTAGGAGCAATGAGCAGTTCTTC; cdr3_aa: CASSPMEGRSNEQFF
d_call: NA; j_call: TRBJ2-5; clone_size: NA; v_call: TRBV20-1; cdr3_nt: TGCAGTGCTAGTAACCGGCGACGGGTGTTCAATCAGTACTTC; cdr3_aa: CSASNRRRVFNQYF
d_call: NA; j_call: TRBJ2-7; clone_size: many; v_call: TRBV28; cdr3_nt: TGTGCCAGCAGTTTATTCGGGAAGGGGGGCTTCTACGAGCAGTACTTC; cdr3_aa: CASSLFGKGGFYEQYF
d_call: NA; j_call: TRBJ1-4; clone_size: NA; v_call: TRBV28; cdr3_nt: TGTGCCAGCAGCCAATCCCCAGGGGCAGGGGAAGAAAAACTGTTTTTT; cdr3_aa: CASSQSPGAGEEKLFF
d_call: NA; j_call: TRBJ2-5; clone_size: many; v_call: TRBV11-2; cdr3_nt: TGTGCCAGCAGCTCCCTCAAGGGTCTTGAGACCCAGTACTTC; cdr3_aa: CASSSLKGLETQYF